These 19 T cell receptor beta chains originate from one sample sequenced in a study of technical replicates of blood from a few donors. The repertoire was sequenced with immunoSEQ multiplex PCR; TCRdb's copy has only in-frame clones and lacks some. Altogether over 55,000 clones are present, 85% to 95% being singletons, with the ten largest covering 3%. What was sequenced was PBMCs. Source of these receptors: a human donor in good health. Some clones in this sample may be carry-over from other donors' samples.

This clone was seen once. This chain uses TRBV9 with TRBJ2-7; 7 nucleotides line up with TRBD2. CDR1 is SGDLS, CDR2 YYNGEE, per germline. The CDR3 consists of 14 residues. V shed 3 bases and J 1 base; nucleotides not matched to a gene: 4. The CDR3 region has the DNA TGTGCCAGCAGCGGCCGGGAGGCGTCCTACGAGCAGTACTTC. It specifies CASSGREASYEQYF.

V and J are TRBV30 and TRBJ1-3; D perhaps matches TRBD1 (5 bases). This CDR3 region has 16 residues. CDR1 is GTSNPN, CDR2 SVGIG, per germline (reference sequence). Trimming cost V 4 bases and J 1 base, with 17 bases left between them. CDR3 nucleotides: TGTGCCTGGACCCCAGGTGGGGGGACTTCTGGAAACACCATATATTTT. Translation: CAWTPGGGTSGNTIYF.

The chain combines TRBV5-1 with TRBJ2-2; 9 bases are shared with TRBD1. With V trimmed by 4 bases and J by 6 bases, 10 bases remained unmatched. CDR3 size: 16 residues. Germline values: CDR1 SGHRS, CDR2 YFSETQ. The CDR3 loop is CASSGWTGVIPGELFF. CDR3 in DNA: TGCGCCAGCAGCGGTTGGACAGGGGTAATTCCCGGGGAGCTGTTTTTT.

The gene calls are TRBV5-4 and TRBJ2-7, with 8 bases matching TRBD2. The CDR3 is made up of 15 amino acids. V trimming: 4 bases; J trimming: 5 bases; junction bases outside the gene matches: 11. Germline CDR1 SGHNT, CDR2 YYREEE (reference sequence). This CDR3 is CASSVKRESLHEQYF. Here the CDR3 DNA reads TGTGCCAGCAGCGTAAAGCGGGAGTCTCTCCACGAGCAGTACTTC. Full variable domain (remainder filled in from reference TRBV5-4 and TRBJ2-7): ETGVTQSPTHLIKTRGQQVTLRCSSQSGHNTVSWYQQALGQGPQFIFQYYREEENGRGNFPPRFSGLQFPNYSSELNVNALELDDSALYLCASSVKRESLHEQYFGPGTRLTVT.

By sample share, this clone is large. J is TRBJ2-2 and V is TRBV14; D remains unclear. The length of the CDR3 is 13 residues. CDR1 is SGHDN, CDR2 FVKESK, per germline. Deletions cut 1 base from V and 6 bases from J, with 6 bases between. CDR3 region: CASSQVQAGELFF. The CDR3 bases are TGTGCCAGCAGCCAAGTTCAGGCCGGGGAGCTGTTTTTT. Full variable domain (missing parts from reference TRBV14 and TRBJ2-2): EAGVTQFPSHSVIEKGQTVTLRCDPISGHDNLYWYRRVMGKEIKFLLHFVKESKQDESGMPNNRFLAERTGGTYSTLKVQPAELEDSGVYFCASSQVQAGELFFGEGSRLTVL.

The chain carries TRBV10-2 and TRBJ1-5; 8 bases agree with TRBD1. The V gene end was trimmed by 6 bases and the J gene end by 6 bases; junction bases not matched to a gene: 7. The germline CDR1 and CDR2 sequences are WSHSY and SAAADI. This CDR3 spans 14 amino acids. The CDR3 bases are TGCGCCAGCAGCCTACAGGGGGGTGGTCAGCCCCAGCATTTT. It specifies CASSLQGGGQPQHF.

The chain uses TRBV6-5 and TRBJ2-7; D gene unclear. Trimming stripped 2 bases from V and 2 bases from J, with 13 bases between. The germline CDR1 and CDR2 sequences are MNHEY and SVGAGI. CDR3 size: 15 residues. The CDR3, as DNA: TGTGCCAGCAGTTACAATTCGGCAGGCGCCTACGAGCAGTACTTC. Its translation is CASSYNSAGAYEQYF.

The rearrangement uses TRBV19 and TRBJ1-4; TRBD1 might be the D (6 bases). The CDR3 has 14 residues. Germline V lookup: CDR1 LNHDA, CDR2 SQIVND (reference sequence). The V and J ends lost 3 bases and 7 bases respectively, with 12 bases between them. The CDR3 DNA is TGTGCCAGTAGTATGTGGGGGCAAGGTGAAAAACTGTTTTTT. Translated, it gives CASSMWGQGEKLFF.

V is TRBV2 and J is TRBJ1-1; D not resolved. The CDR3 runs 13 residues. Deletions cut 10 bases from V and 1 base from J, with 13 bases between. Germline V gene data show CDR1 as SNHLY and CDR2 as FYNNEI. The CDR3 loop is CATTFRSNTEAFF. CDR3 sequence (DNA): TGTGCCACTACCTTCCGATCGAACACTGAAGCTTTCTTT.

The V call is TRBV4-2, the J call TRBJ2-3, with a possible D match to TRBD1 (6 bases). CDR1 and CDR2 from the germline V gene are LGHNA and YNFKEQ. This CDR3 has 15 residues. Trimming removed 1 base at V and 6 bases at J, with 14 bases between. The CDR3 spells CASSQGAGVLDTQYF. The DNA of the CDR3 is TGTGCCAGCAGCCAAGGGGCAGGGGTATTGGATACGCAGTATTTT.

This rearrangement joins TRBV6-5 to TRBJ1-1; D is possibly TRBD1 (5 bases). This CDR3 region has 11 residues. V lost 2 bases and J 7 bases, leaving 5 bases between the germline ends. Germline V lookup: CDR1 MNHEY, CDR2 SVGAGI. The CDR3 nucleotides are TGTGCCAGCAGTTACGACAGTGAAGCTTTCTTT. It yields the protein CASSYDSEAFF.

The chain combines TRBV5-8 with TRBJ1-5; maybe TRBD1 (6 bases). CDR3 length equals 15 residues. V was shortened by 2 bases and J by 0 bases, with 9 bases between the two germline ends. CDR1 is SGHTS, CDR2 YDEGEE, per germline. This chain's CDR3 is CASSFGTNSNQPQHF. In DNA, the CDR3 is TGTGCCAGCAGCTTTGGGACAAATAGCAATCAGCCCCAGCATTTT.

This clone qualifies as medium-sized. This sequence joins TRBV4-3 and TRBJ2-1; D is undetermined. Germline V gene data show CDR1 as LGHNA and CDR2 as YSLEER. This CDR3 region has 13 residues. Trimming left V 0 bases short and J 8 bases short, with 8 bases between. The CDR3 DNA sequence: TGCGCCAGCAGCCAAGATCGCCGGGATGAGCAGTTCTTC. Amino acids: CASSQDRRDEQFF.

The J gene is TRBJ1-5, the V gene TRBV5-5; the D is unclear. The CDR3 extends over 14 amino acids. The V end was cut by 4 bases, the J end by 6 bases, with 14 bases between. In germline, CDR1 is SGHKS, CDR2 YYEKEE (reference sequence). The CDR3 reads CASSPREDGQPQHF. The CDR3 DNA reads TGTGCCAGCAGCCCCCGGGAGGACGGTCAGCCCCAGCATTTT. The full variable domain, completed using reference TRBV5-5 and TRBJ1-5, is DAGVTQSPTHLIKTRGQQVTLRCSPISGHKSVSWYQQVLGQGPQFIFQYYEKEERGRGNFPDRFSARQFPNYSSELNVNALLLGDSALYLCASSPREDGQPQHFGDGTRLSIL.

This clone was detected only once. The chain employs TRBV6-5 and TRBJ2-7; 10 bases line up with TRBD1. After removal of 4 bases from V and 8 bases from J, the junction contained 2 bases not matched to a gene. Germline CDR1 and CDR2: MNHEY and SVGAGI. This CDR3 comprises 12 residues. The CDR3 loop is CASSSDRGQQYF. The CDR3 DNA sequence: TGTGCCAGCAGTTCAGACAGGGGGCAGCAGTACTTC.

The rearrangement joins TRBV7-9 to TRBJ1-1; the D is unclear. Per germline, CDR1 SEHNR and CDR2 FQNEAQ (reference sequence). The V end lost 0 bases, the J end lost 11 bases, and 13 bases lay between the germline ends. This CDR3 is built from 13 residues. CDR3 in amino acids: CASSLALGTRAFF. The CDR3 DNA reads TGTGCCAGCAGCTTAGCGCTTGGCACGCGGGCTTTCTTT.

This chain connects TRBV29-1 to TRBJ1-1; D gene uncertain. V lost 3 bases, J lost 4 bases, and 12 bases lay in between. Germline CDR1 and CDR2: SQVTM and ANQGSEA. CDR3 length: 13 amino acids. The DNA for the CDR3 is TGCAGCGTTGACAGGCACCGGGGCACTGAAGCTTTCTTT. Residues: CSVDRHRGTEAFF.

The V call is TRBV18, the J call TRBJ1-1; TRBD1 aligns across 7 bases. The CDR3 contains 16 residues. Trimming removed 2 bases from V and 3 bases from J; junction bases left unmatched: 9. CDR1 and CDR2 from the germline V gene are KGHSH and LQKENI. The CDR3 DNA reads TGTGCCAGCTCACCAACCCAAGGGGGCCTCTACACTGAAGCTTTCTTT. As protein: CASSPTQGGLYTEAFF.

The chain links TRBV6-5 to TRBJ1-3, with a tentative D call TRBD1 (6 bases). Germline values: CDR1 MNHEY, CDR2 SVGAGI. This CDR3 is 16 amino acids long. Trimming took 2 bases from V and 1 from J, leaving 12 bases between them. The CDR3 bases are TGTGCCAGCAGTTACACGACCGGGACATCTGGAAACACCATATATTTT. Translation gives CASSYTTGTSGNTIYF.